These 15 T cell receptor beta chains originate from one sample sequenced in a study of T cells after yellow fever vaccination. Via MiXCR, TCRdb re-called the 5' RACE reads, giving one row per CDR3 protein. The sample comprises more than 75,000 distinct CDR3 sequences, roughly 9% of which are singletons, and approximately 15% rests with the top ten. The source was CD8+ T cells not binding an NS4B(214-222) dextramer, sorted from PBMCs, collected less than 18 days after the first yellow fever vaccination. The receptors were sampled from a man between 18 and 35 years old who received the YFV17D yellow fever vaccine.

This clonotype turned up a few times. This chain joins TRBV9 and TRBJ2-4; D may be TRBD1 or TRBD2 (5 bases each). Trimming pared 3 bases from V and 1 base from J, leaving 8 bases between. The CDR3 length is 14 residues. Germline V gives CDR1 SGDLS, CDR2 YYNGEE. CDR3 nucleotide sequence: TGTGCCAGCAGCGCGGGGACGGCCAAAAACATTCAGTACTTC. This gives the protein CASSAGTAKNIQYF.

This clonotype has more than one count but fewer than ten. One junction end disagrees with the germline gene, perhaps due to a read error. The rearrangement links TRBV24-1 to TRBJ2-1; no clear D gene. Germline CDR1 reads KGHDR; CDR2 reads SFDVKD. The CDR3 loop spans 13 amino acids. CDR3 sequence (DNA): TGTGCCACCAGTGTTTCGTCAGCTCTAGAGCAAATCTTC. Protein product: CATSVSSALEQIF.

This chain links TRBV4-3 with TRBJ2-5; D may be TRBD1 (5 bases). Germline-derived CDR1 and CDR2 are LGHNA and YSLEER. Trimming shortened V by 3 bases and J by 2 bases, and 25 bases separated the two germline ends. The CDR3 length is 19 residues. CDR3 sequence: CASSHPFKKGPSIQETQYF. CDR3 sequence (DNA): TGCGCCAGCAGCCATCCTTTCAAGAAGGGGCCGTCGATTCAAGAGACCCAGTACTTC.

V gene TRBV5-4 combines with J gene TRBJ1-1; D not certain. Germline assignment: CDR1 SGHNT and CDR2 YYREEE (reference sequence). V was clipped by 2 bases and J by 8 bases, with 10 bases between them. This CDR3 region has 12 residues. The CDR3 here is CASSFHGGEAFF. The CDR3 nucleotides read TGTGCCAGCAGCTTCCATGGAGGAGAAGCTTTCTTT.

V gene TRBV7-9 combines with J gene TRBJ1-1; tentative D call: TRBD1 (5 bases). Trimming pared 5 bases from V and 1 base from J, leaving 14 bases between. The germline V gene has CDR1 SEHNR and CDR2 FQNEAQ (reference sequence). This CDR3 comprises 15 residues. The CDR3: CASSIPGRRNTEAFF. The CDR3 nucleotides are TGTGCCAGCAGCATACCGGGACGGCGGAACACTGAAGCTTTCTTT. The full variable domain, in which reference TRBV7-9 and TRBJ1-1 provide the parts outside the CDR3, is DTGVSQNPRHKITKRGQNVTFRCDPISEHNRLYWYRQTLGQGPEFLTYFQNEAQLEKSRLLSDRFSAERPKGSFSTLEIQRTEQGDSAMYLCASSIPGRRNTEAFFGQGTRLTVV.

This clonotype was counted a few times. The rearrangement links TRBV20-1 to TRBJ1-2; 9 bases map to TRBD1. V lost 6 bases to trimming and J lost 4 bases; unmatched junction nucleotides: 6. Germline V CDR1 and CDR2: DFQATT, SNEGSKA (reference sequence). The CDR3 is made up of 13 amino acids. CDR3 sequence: CSASTGGGYGYTF. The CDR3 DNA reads TGCAGTGCATCGACAGGGGGTGGCTATGGCTACACCTTC.

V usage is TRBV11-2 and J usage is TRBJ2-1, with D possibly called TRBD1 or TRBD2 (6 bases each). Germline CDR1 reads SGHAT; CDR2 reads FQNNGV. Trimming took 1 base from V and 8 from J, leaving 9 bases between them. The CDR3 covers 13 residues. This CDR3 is CASSLGGADEQFF. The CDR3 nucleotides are TGTGCCAGCAGCTTAGGGGGGGCGGATGAGCAGTTCTTC.

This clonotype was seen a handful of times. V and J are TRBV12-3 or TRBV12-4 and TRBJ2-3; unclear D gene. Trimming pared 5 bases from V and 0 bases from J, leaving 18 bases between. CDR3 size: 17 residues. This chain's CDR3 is CASSPTPSGTSTDTQYF. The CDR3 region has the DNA TGTGCCAGCAGTCCCACCCCCTCAGGTACAAGCACAGATACGCAGTATTTT.

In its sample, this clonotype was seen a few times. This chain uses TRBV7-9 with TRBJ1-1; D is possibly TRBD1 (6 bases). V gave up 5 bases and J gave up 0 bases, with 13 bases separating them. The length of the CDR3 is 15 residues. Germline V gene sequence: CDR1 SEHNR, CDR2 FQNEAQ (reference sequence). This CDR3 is CASSPAGHLNTEAFF. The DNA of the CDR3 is TGTGCCAGCAGCCCAGCGGGACACTTGAACACTGAAGCTTTCTTT.

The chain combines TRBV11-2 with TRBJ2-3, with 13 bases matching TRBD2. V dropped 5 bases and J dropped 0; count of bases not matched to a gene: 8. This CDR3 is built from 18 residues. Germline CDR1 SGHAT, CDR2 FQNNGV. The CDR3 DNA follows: TGTGCCAGCAGCCCTGGGACTAGCGGGGAGACTAGCACAGATACGCAGTATTTT. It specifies CASSPGTSGETSTDTQYF.

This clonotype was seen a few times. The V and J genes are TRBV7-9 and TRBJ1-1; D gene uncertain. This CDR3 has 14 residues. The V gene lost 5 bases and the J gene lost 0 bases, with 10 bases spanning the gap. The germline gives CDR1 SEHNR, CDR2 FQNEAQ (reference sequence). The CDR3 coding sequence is TGTGCCAGCAGCCCTAGACCGGTGAACACTGAAGCTTTCTTT. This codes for CASSPRPVNTEAFF.

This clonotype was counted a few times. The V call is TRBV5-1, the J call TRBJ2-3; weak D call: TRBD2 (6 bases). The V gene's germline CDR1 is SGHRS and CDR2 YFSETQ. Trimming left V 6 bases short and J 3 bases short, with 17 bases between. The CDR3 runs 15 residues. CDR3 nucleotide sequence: TGCGCCAGCAAGTCGCGGGAATGGGCTACAGATACGCAGTATTTT. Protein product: CASKSREWATDTQYF.

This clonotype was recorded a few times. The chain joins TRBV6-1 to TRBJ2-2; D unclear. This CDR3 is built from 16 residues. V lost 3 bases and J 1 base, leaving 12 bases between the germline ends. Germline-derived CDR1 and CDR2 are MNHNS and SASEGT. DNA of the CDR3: TGTGCCAGCAGTGACGACATCTCCATGAACACCGGGGAGCTGTTTTTT. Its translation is CASSDDISMNTGELFF.

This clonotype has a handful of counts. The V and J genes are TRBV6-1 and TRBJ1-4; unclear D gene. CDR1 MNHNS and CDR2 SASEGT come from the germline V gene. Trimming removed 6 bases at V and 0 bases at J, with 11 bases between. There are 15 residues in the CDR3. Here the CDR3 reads CASRSTEATNEKLFF. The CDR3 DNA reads TGTGCCAGCAGGTCGACCGAAGCAACTAATGAAAAACTGTTTTTT.

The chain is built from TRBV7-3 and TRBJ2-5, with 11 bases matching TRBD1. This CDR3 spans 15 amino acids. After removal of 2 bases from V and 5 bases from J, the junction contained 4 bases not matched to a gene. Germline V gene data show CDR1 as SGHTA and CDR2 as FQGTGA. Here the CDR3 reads CASSLGQGAGETQYF. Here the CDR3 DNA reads TGTGCCAGCAGCTTAGGACAGGGGGCGGGGGAGACCCAGTACTTC.